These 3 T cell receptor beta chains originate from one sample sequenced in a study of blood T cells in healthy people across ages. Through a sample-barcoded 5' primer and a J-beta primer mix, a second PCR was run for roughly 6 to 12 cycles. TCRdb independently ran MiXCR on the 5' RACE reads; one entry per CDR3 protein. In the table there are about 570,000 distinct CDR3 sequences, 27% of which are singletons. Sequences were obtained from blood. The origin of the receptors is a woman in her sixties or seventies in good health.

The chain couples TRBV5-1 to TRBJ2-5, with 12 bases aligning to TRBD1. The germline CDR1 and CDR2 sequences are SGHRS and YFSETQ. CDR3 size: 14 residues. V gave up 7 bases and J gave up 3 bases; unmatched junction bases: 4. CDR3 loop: CASGTGGGKETQYF. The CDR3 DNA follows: TGCGCCAGCGGGACAGGGGGCGGAAAAGAGACCCAGTACTTC.

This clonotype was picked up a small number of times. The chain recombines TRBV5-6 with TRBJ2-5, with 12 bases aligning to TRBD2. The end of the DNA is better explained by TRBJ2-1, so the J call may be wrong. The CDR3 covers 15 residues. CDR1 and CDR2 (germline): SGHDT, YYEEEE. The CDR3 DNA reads TGTGCCAGCAGCCGGGTCGGGACTAGCGGGCATGAGCAGTTCTTC. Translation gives CASSRVGTSGHEQFF.

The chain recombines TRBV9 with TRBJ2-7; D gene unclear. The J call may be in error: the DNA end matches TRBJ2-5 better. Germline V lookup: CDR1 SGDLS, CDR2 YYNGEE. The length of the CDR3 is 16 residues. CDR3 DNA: TGTGCCAGCAGCTCCCGCGGTGGGCTGGCCCAAGAGACCCAGTACTTC. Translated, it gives CASSSRGGLAQETQYF.